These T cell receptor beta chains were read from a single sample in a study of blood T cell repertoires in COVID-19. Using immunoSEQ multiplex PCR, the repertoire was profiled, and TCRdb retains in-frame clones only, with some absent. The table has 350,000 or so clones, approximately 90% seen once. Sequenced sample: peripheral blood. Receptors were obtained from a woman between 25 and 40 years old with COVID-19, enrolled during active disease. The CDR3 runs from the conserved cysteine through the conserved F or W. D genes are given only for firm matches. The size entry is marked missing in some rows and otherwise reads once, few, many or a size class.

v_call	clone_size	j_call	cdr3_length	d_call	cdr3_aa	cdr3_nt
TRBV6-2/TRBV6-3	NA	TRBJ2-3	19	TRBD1	CASSYSKWRTGGNLNTQYF	TGTGCCAGCAGTTACTCGAAGTGGCGGACAGGGGGTAACCTGAATACGCAGTATTTT
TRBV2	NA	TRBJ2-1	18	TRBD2	CASSELGLTSGPYNEQFF	TGTGCCAGCAGTGAATTAGGTCTAACTAGCGGGCCCTACAATGAGCAGTTCTTC
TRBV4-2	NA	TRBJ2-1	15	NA	CASSQEEQELNEQFF	TGTGCCAGCAGCCAAGAGGAACAGGAACTCAATGAGCAGTTCTTC
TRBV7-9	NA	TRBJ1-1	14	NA	CASSAITLNTEAFF	TGTGCCAGCAGCGCAATAACACTGAACACTGAAGCTTTCTTT
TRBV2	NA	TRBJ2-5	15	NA	CASSEALRGLATQYF	TGTGCCAGCAGTGAAGCGCTTCGGGGATTGGCGACCCAGTACTTC
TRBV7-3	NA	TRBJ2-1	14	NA	CASVRGLPTQGQFF	TGTGCCAGCGTTCGGGGACTGCCCACTCAGGGGCAGTTCTTC
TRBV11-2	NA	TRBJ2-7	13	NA	CASSLEVPGEQYF	TGTGCCAGCAGCTTAGAGGTGCCGGGCGAGCAGTACTTC
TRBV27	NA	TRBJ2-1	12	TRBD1	CAGRDRGNEQFF	TGTGCCGGGAGAGACAGGGGTAATGAGCAGTTCTTC
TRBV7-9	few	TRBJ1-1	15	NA	CASSFFGPENTEAFF	TGTGCCAGCAGCTTCTTTGGCCCAGAGAACACTGAAGCTTTCTTT
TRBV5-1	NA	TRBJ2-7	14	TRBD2	CASSLEAGGDEQYF	TGCGCCAGCAGCTTGGAGGCGGGGGGGGACGAGCAGTACTTC
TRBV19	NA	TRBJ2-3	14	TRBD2	CATHTGLASDTQYF	TGTGCCACTCACACGGGACTAGCCTCGGATACGCAGTATTTT
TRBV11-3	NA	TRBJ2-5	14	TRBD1	CASSGRTGQETQYF	TGTGCCAGCAGCGGCCGGACAGGGCAAGAGACCCAGTACTTC
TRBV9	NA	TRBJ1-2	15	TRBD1	CASSVGYDRAYGYTF	TGTGCCAGCAGCGTAGGCTACGACAGGGCTTATGGCTACACCTTC
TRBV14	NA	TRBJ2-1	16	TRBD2	CASSPRLAGWINEQFF	TGTGCCAGCAGCCCCCGACTAGCGGGCTGGATAAATGAGCAGTTCTTC
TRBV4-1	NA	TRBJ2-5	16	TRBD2	CASSHRSGGLGETQYF	TGCGCCAGCAGCCACCGCTCGGGGGGATTAGGAGAGACCCAGTACTTC